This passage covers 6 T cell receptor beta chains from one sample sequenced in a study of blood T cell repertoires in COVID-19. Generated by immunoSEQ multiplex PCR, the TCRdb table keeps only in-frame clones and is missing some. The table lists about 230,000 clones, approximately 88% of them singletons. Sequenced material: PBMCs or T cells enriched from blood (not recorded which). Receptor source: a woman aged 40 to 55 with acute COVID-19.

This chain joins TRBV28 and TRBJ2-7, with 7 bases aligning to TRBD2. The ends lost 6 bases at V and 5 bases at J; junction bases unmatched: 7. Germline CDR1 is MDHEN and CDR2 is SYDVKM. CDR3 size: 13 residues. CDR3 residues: CASRGGKRNEQYF. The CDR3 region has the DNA TGTGCCAGCAGGGGAGGGAAGAGAAACGAGCAGTACTTC.

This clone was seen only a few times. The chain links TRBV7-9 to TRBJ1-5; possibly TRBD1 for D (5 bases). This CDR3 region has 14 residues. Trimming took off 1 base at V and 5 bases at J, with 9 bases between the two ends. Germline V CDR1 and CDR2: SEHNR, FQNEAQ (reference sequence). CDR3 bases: TGTGCCAGCAGCTTAGGCAGGGCGGATCAGCCCCAGCATTTT. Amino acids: CASSLGRADQPQHF.

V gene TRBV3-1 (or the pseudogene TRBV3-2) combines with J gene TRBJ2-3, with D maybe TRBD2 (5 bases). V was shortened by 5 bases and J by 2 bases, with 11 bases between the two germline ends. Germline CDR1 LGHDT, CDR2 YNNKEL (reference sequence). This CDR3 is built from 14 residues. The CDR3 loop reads CASSDRGDTDTQYF. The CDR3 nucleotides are TGTGCCAGCAGCGATCGGGGAGACACAGATACGCAGTATTTT.

The CDR3 loop is CASSELPRRGVGYGYTF. The CDR3 DNA follows: TGTGCCAGCAGTGAGCTCCCCCGCAGGGGGGTTGGCTATGGCTACACCTTC. The chain has TRBV9 and TRBJ1-2; 7 bases map to TRBD1. The CDR3 sequence is 17 residues long. After removal of 5 bases from V and 4 bases from J, the junction contained 17 bases not matched to a gene. CDR1 SGDLS and CDR2 YYNGEE come from the germline V gene. The entire variable domain, with the rest obtained from reference TRBV9 and TRBJ1-2, is as follows: DSGVTQTPKHLITATGQRVTLRCSPRSGDLSVYWYQQSLDQGLQFLIQYYNGEERAKGNILERFSAQQFPDLHSELNLSSLELGDSALYFCASSELPRRGVGYGYTFGSGTRLTVV.

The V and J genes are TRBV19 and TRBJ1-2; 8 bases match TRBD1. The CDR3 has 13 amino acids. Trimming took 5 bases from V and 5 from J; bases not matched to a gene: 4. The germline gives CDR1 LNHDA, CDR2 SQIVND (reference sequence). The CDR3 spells CASSPGTGYGYTF. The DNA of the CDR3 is TGTGCCAGTAGTCCAGGGACAGGTTATGGCTACACCTTC. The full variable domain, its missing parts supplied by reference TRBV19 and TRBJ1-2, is DGGITQSPKYLFRKEGQNVTLSCEQNLNHDAMYWYRQDPGQGLRLIYYSQIVNDFQKGDIAEGYSVSREKKESFPLTVTSAQKNPTAFYLCASSPGTGYGYTFGSGTRLTVV.

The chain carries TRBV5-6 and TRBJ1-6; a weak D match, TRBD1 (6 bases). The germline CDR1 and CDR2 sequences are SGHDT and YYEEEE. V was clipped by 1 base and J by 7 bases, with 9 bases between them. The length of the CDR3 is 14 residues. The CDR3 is CASSLRQVNSPLHF. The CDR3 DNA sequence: TGTGCCAGCAGCTTGCGACAGGTAAATTCACCCCTCCACTTT.